The 9 T cell receptor beta chains below come from one sample, sequenced in a study of T cells in Graves' hyperthyroidism and ophthalmopathy. RNA transcripts were the template for amplifying TCR beta CDR3 regions. RT-PCR in the first round (using the HTBI primer set) targeted the TCR CDR3. TCRdb reprocessed the multiplex PCR reads with MiXCR, giving one entry per CDR3 protein. The sample holds around 200,000 distinct CDR3 sequences; around 18% are singletons and the top ten take about two fifths. Material for sequencing was blood. Receptor source: a man in his forties or fifties with Graves' hyperthyroidism.

This clonotype was observed many times. This chain connects TRBV28 to TRBJ2-7, with 7 bases lining up with TRBD2. V was clipped by 7 bases and J by 5 bases; unmatched bases: 8. This CDR3 contains 13 residues. Germline CDR1 is MDHEN and CDR2 is SYDVKM. As DNA, the CDR3 is TGTGCCAGCAATGTCGGGACTAAAGACGAGCAGTACTTC. Translating gives CASNVGTKDEQYF.

V and J are TRBV7-9 and TRBJ2-3; 14 bases agree with TRBD2. This CDR3 spans 16 amino acids. In germline, CDR1 is SEHNR, CDR2 FQNEAQ (reference sequence). The J segment lost 6 bases and the V segment lost 5 bases, leaving 7 bases of the junction unmatched. The CDR3 sequence is CASSRLAGGIGDTQYF. Written as DNA, the CDR3 is TGTGCCAGCAGCCGACTAGCGGGGGGGATCGGGGATACGCAGTATTTT.

Remarks on this clonotype: This may arise from a read error, as a much more abundant clone is one base away. This rearrangement joins TRBV7-9 to TRBJ2-7; D remains unclear. The CDR3 is made up of 13 amino acids. V was trimmed by 1 base and J by 7 bases, leaving 11 bases between them. Germline lookup yields CDR1 SEHNR and CDR2 FQNEAQ (reference sequence). The CDR3 nucleotides read TGTGCCAGCAGCTTAGATGCATGGGGTGAGCAGTACTTC. It specifies CASSLDAWGEQYF. The full variable domain, rest sourced from reference TRBV7-9 and TRBJ2-7, is DTGVSQNPRHKITKRGQNVTFRCDPISEHNRLYWYRQTLGQGPEFLTYFQNEAQLEKSRLLSDRFSAERPKGSFSTLEIQRTEQGDSAMYLCASSLDAWGEQYFGPGTRLTVT.

This clonotype was found many times. The chain carries TRBV2 and TRBJ2-5; 7 nucleotides match TRBD1. The germline V gene has CDR1 SNHLY and CDR2 FYNNEI. This CDR3 has 14 residues. The junction had 3 bases not matched to a gene; V was cut back by 3 bases and J by 2 bases. CDR3: CASSDRTGQETQYF. CDR3 in DNA: TGTGCCAGCAGTGATCGGACAGGTCAAGAGACCCAGTACTTC.

This clonotype came up a few times. The chain uses TRBV20-1 and TRBJ1-6; 9 bases align to TRBD1. Germline lookup yields CDR1 DFQATT and CDR2 SNEGSKA (reference sequence). The CDR3 sequence is 19 residues long. Losses at the gene ends were 6 bases for V and 0 bases for J; bases not matched to a gene: 15. CDR3 nucleotide sequence: TGCAGTGCCCAGGACCCCGGACAGGGGCCCGTCTCCTATAATTCACCCCTCCACTTT. Its translation is CSAQDPGQGPVSYNSPLHF.

The sample holds many counts of this clonotype. CDR3 DNA sequence: TGTGCCAGCAGCAAACCGGGACTAGCGGGGGGGCAAGATACGCAGTATTTT. This gives the protein CASSKPGLAGGQDTQYF. The rearrangement uses TRBV7-2 and TRBJ2-3; TRBD2 aligns across 16 bases. V lost 5 bases, J lost 5 bases, and 7 bases stayed unmatched. Germline V CDR1 and CDR2: SGHTA, FQGNSA. The CDR3 has 17 amino acids.

This clonotype was observed at least ten times. The chain links TRBV15 to TRBJ1-5; D uncertain. Germline assignment: CDR1 LNHNV and CDR2 YYDKDF (reference sequence). V lost 5 bases and J 0 bases, leaving 8 bases between the germline ends. This CDR3 has 14 residues. The CDR3, as DNA: TGTGCCACCAGCGGAAGGCATAGCAATCAGCCCCAGCATTTT. It is translated as CATSGRHSNQPQHF.

This clonotype occurred many times. The CDR3 reads CASSWDRTGLIYEQYF. The CDR3, as DNA: TGTGCCAGCAGCTGGGACCGGACAGGGCTTATCTACGAGCAGTACTTC. The V gene is TRBV7-2, the J gene TRBJ2-7, with 8 bases aligning to TRBD1. CDR1 and CDR2 from the germline V gene are SGHTA and FQGNSA. J gave up 3 bases and V 4 bases, and 11 bases lay outside the gene matches. The CDR3 has 16 amino acids.

This clonotype was seen repeatedly, ten times or more. The chain combines TRBV20-1 with TRBJ2-3, with D tentatively TRBD1 (7 bases). Trimming pared 3 bases from V and 6 bases from J, leaving 25 bases between. Germline V gene data show CDR1 as DFQATT and CDR2 as SNEGSKA (reference sequence). The CDR3 is 17 amino acids. The CDR3: CSARGTSRGASSDTQYF. The CDR3 bases are TGCAGTGCTAGGGGAACCAGCAGGGGGGCGTCGTCGGATACGCAGTATTTT.